Listed below are T cell receptor beta chains from one sample, sequenced in a study of technical replicates of blood from a few donors. Profiling relied on immunoSEQ multiplex PCR, and the TCRdb table lists in-frame clones only, not all of them. Among approximately 10,000 clones listed, roughly 93% were seen once. Sequences were obtained from PBMCs. The receptors shown here come from a human donor in good health. CDR3s include the opening cysteine and the closing phenylalanine or tryptophan. The order of the fields is CDR3 protein, clone size, V gene, D gene. The D gene is left open where the match is weak. Not every row has a clone size; where given, it reads once, few, many or a size class.

CDR3: CASSQTSGTETQYF
size: .
V: TRBV5-1
D: TRBD2

CDR3: CASSLVASYNEQFF
size: .
V: TRBV5-1
D: .

CDR3: CASSLDFSGRSTDTQYF
size: .
V: TRBV11-2
D: TRBD2

CDR3: CALSGTVNTEAFF
size: .
V: TRBV2
D: TRBD1

CDR3: CASSVGSEYQPQHF
size: .
V: TRBV2
D: .

CDR3: CASSGLAAKRGAKNIQYF
size: .
V: TRBV7-8
D: TRBD2

CDR3: CASSPDRGSAKNIQYF
size: once
V: TRBV5-8
D: TRBD1

CDR3: CASSLTQRGEQFF
size: .
V: TRBV27
D: .

CDR3: CSARVRGGYTF
size: .
V: TRBV20-1
D: .

CDR3: CASSPGMRGRGEQYF
size: few
V: TRBV7-6
D: .

CDR3: CASSLDRGRKETQYF
size: .
V: TRBV14
D: TRBD1

CDR3: CASSRAGITEAFF
size: .
V: TRBV7-9
D: .

CDR3: CAPCSAYNEQFF
size: .
V: TRBV5-6
D: .

CDR3: CAITQGGGAGNTIYF
size: .
V: TRBV10-3
D: .

CDR3: CASSLGSSYNEQFF
size: .
V: TRBV7-3
D: .

CDR3: CASSLELREGTDTQYF
size: .
V: TRBV5-1
D: TRBD2

CDR3: CASSQDLSGYEQYF
size: .
V: TRBV4-2
D: .

CDR3: CAWSVLGGNTEAFF
size: .
V: TRBV30
D: .

CDR3: CASSPAQGAGNTIYF
size: .
V: TRBV18
D: TRBD1

CDR3: CASREIGTANNQPQHF
size: .
V: TRBV6-6
D: TRBD1

CDR3: CASSLGDSTLGGYTF
size: .
V: TRBV5-1
D: TRBD1

CDR3: CASGVGLAGSYEQYF
size: .
V: TRBV19
D: TRBD2

CDR3: CAWSVLEGETQYF
size: once
V: TRBV30
D: .

CDR3: CASSLGTERYEQYF
size: .
V: TRBV5-5
D: TRBD1

CDR3: CASSLTGGHTGELFF
size: .
V: TRBV7-3
D: .

CDR3: CASSLGTQQETQYF
size: .
V: TRBV7-6
D: .

CDR3: CASSLTPSTDTQYF
size: .
V: TRBV5-1
D: .

CDR3: CASSQDPSGAYNEQFF
size: .
V: TRBV4-2
D: TRBD2

CDR3: CASSGQYTEAFF
size: .
V: TRBV5-8
D: .

CDR3: CASSEAGANVLTF
size: .
V: TRBV6-5
D: .

CDR3: CASSSQGIAGGFADTQYF
size: .
V: TRBV5-1
D: TRBD2

CDR3: CASSLWGTSVEQYF
size: .
V: TRBV28
D: .

CDR3: CASSFGTNGNEQFF
size: once
V: TRBV5-5
D: .

CDR3: CASSPGGTGGNYEQYF
size: .
V: TRBV19
D: TRBD1

CDR3: CATAHKGGTEAFF
size: once
V: TRBV7-9
D: .

CDR3: CASSPPSSYEQYF
size: .
V: TRBV18
D: .

CDR3: CASSSVAGDLNEQFF
size: .
V: TRBV5-1
D: TRBD2

CDR3: CASSGQGWNTEAFF
size: .
V: TRBV19
D: TRBD1

CDR3: CASSRNYNEQFF
size: .
V: TRBV7-6
D: .

CDR3: CASSLGTSYEQYF
size: .
V: TRBV4-1
D: .

CDR3: CASSFTELSYEQYF
size: .
V: TRBV7-8
D: .

CDR3: CASSVVGDKGFTEAFF
size: once
V: TRBV9
D: .

CDR3: CASSQGQLNTEAFF
size: .
V: TRBV7-6
D: TRBD1

CDR3: CASRTGQGMNTEAFF
size: .
V: TRBV6-5
D: TRBD1

CDR3: CASRETGPWNEQFF
size: .
V: TRBV19
D: .

CDR3: CASSPLGQGSGELFF
size: .
V: TRBV7-9
D: TRBD1